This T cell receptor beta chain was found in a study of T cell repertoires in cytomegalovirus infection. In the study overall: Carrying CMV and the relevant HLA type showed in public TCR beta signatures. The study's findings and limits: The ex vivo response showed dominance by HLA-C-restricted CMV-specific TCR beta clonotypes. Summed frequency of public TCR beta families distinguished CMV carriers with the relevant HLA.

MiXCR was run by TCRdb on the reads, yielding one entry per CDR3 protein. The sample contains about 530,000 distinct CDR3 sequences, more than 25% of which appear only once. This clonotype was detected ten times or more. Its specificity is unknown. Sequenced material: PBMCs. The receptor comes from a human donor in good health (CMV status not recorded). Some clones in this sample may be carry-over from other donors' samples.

CDR3 DNA sequence: TGTGCCAGCAGCTTAGGCCCCCAAGGGCAGGGAGAGACCCAGTACTTC. Protein sequence: CASSLGPQGQGETQYF. V gene TRBV7-6 combines with J gene TRBJ2-5; D is perhaps TRBD1 (5 bases). The V end lost 1 base, the J end lost 4 bases, and 16 bases lay between the germline ends. The CDR3 sequence is 16 residues long. Germline CDR1 reads SGHVS; CDR2 reads FNYEAQ.